These T cell receptor beta chains were read from a single sample in a study of blood T cell repertoires in COVID-19. Profiling relied on immunoSEQ multiplex PCR, and the TCRdb table lists in-frame clones only, not all of them. There are around 320,000 clones in the sample; roughly 85% occur only once, and around 7.2% lies in the top ten. Sequences were obtained from peripheral blood. These receptors were obtained from a human donor in a cohort sampled during active COVID-19. CDR3s include the opening cysteine and the closing phenylalanine or tryptophan. Each record gives: J gene, clone size, V gene, D gene, CDR3 DNA, CDR3 protein. A D gene is named only where the DNA matches it firmly. Clone size appears in some rows only: once, few, many, or a class for an expanded clone.

TRBJ1-2	NA	TRBV5-1	TRBD1	TGCGCCAGCAGCCCGGGGGACAGGGATGGCTACACCTTC	CASSPGDRDGYTF
TRBJ2-2	NA	TRBV9	NA	TGTGCCAGCAGCGTAGCAGGGGTTGGGACCGGGGAGCTGTTTTTT	CASSVAGVGTGELFF
TRBJ1-2	few	TRBV14	TRBD1	TGTGCCAGCAGCCTCCGGGACAGTAACTATGGCTACACCTTC	CASSLRDSNYGYTF
TRBJ2-5	NA	TRBV19	NA	TGTGCCAGTAGTTACCGGGACTTCGGAGAGACCCAGTACTTC	CASSYRDFGETQYF
TRBJ1-2	few	TRBV7-2	NA	TGTGCCAGCAGTCCTCGGGACAAAAAACCCTATGGCTACACCTTC	CASSPRDKKPYGYTF
TRBJ2-7	few	TRBV7-2	TRBD2	TGTGCCAGCAGCTTAAAGGGGACTAGCACCTACGAGCAGTACTTC	CASSLKGTSTYEQYF
TRBJ2-1	NA	TRBV10-3	NA	TGTGCCATCAGTGAAGTTGTGAGCTCCTACAATGAGCAGTTCTTC	CAISEVVSSYNEQFF
TRBJ2-4	NA	TRBV4-2	TRBD2	TGTGCCAGCAGCCCCATACCCGGGGGGGCGGTAGCCAAAAACATTCAGTACTTC	CASSPIPGGAVAKNIQYF
TRBJ1-5	few	TRBV2	NA	TGTGCCAGCACAGGGAGGGATAGCAATCAGCCCCAGCATTTT	CASTGRDSNQPQHF
TRBJ1-5	NA	TRBV3-1/TRBV3-2	TRBD1	TGTGCCAGCAGCCGTTCAGGGGGACGCAATCAGCCCCAGCATTTT	CASSRSGGRNQPQHF
TRBJ1-2	NA	TRBV2	NA	TGTGCCAGCAATTTCGACTATGGCTACACCTTC	CASNFDYGYTF
TRBJ1-2	NA	TRBV24-1	NA	TGTGCCACCAGTGACCGTATTAATTATGGCTACACCTTC	CATSDRINYGYTF
TRBJ1-2	NA	TRBV6-5	TRBD1	TGTGCCACCTTCTTTCCGGGACAGGGCCTGAATGGCTACACCTTC	CATFFPGQGLNGYTF
TRBJ1-2	NA	TRBV7-9	NA	TGTGCCAGCAGCTTACGACATCAGCCTTGGTATGGCTACACCTTC	CASSLRHQPWYGYTF
TRBJ1-1	NA	TRBV7-9	NA	TGTGCCAGCAGCTTTGACCCCAGGGCTGAAGCTTTCTTT	CASSFDPRAEAFF
TRBJ2-1	NA	TRBV19	NA	TGTGCCACCAGGCAGGGCCTGGGCGACAATGAGCAGTTCTTC	CATRQGLGDNEQFF
TRBJ2-2	NA	TRBV7-6	TRBD1	TGTGCCAGCAGCTTCAGGACAGGACGGACCGGGGAGCTGTTTTTT	CASSFRTGRTGELFF
TRBJ1-1	NA	TRBV27	TRBD1	TGTGCCAGCAGCTTTACAGGGGCCCCCATGAACACTGAAGCTTTCTTT	CASSFTGAPMNTEAFF
TRBJ1-1	NA	TRBV29-1	NA	TGCAGCGTAGATAGAGGAAAACCCAGCACTGAAGCTTTCTTT	CSVDRGKPSTEAFF
TRBJ1-6	NA	TRBV7-9	NA	TGTGCCAGCCGTCAGACTAGCTCCTATAATTCACCCCTCCACTTT	CASRQTSSYNSPLHF
TRBJ1-2	NA	TRBV6-5	NA	TGTGCCAGCAGCCCCGGAGATAGACGACCCACCTTC	CASSPGDRRPTF
TRBJ1-1	once	TRBV9	NA	TGTGCCAGCACCATTTCGTGGGGCAGCACTGAAGCTTTCTTT	CASTISWGSTEAFF
TRBJ2-7	NA	TRBV30	NA	TGTGCCTGGAGTGTACATGGGGCATACGAGCAGTACTTC	CAWSVHGAYEQYF
TRBJ1-6	few	TRBV6-1	NA	TGTGCCAGCCACTGGGCCGATTCACCCCTCCACTTT	CASHWADSPLHF
TRBJ2-7	few	TRBV18	NA	TGTGCCAGCTCACCCTTCCCGGGACATCTCGAGCAGTACTTC	CASSPFPGHLEQYF
TRBJ1-1	NA	TRBV29-1	TRBD1	TGCAGCGTCGCGGACAGGGGAGCTTTCTTT	CSVADRGAFF
TRBJ1-5	NA	TRBV7-2	TRBD1	TGTGCCAGCAGCTTTACAGGGGCTAATCAGCCCCAGCATTTT	CASSFTGANQPQHF
TRBJ2-2	NA	TRBV24-1	TRBD2	TGTGCCACCAGTGACAGGGGACTAGCGGGGAGCACCGGGGAGCTGTTTTTT	CATSDRGLAGSTGELFF
TRBJ2-1	NA	TRBV10-2	NA	TGCGCCAGCAGTGAGTCGGGCAGGGTGGTTAACAATGAGCAGTTCTTC	CASSESGRVVNNEQFF
TRBJ1-3	NA	TRBV29-1	TRBD1	TGCAGCGTTGAAGATCAAGTGACAGGGTCTGGAAACACCATATATTTT	CSVEDQVTGSGNTIYF
TRBJ1-1	NA	TRBV19	NA	TGTGCCAGTAGTGGAAAGCAGGGGCTTCTATCCACTGAAGCTTTCTTT	CASSGKQGLLSTEAFF
TRBJ1-1	NA	TRBV27	NA	TGTGCCAGCAGTTCTCTTCGGGGGAGGACTGAAGCTTTCTTT	CASSSLRGRTEAFF
TRBJ1-1	NA	TRBV5-1	NA	TGCGCCAGCAGCTTATTACAGACGAACACTGAAGCTTTCTTT	CASSLLQTNTEAFF
TRBJ1-1	NA	TRBV27	NA	TGTGCCAGCAGTTTGGGGCGTTCGGTCGCTGAAGCTTTCTTT	CASSLGRSVAEAFF
TRBJ2-1	NA	TRBV20-1	TRBD2	TGCAGTGCTAGTGGGTGGCTAGCGGGGAGGAATGAGCAGTTCTTC	CSASGWLAGRNEQFF
TRBJ1-1	NA	TRBV30	NA	TGTGCCTGGAGTGTACGAGGATTGAACACTGAAGCTTTCTTT	CAWSVRGLNTEAFF